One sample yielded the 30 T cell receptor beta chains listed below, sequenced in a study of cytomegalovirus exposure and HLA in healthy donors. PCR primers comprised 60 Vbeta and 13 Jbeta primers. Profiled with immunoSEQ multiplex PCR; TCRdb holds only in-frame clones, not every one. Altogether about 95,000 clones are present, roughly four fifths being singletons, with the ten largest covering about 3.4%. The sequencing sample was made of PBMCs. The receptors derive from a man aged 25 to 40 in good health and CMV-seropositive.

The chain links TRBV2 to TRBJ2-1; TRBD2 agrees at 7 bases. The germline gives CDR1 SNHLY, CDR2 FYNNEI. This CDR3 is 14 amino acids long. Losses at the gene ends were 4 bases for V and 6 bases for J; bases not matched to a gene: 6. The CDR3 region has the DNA TGTGCCAGCAGTGGCCCCGGGACTATCAATGAGCAGTTCTTC. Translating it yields CASSGPGTINEQFF.

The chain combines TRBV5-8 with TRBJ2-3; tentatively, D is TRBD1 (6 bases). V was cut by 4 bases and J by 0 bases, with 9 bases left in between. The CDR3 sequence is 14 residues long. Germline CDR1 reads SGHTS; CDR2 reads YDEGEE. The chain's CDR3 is CASSLTGSTDTQYF. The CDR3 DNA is TGTGCCAGCAGCCTCACAGGGAGCACAGATACGCAGTATTTT. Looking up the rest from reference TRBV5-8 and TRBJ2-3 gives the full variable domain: EAGVTQSPTHLIKTRGQQATLRCSPISGHTSVYWYQQALGLGLQFLLWYDEGEERNRGNFPPRFSGRQFPNYSSELNVNALELEDSALYLCASSLTGSTDTQYFGPGTRLTVL.

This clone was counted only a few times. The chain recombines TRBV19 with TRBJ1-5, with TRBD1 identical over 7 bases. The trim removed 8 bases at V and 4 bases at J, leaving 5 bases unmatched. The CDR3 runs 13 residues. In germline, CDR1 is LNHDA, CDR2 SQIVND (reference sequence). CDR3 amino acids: CASQVQGNQPQHF. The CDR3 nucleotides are TGTGCCAGTCAGGTACAGGGGAATCAGCCCCAGCATTTT.

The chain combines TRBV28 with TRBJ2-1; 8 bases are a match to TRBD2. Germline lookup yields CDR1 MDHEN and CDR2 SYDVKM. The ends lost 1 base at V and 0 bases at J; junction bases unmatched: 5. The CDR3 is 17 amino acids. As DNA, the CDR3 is TGTGCCAGCAGTTTATTTCCGGGGGGGAGCTCCTACAATGAGCAGTTCTTC. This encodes CASSLFPGGSSYNEQFF.

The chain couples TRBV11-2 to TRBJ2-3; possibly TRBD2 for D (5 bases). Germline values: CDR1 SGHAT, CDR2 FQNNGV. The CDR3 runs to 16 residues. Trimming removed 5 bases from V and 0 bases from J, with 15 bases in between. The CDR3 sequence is CASSDGSRGSTDTQYF. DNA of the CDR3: TGTGCCAGCAGCGATGGTTCGCGCGGGAGCACAGATACGCAGTATTTT.

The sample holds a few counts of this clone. The CDR3 DNA reads TGTGCCTGGAGTGTACGTGTGGACAATAGCAATCAGCCCCAGCATTTT. It codes for CAWSVRVDNSNQPQHF. The rearrangement links TRBV30 to TRBJ1-5; maybe TRBD1 (5 bases). Deletions cut 0 bases from V and 0 bases from J, with 12 bases between. Germline CDR1 and CDR2: GTSNPN and SVGIG (reference sequence). The CDR3 totals 16 residues.

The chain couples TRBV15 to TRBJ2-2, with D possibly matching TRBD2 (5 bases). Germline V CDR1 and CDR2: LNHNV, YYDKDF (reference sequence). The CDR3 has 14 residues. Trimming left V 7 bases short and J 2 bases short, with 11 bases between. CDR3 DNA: TGTGCCACCACATACGGGGTAAACACCGGGGAGCTGTTTTTT. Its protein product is CATTYGVNTGELFF.

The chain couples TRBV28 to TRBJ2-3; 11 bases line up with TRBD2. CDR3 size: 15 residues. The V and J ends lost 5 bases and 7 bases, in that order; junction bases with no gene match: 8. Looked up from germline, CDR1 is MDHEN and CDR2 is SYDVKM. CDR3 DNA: TGTGCCAGCAGTCGGGCCGGGACTAGCGGAAATACGCAGTATTTT. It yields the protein CASSRAGTSGNTQYF.

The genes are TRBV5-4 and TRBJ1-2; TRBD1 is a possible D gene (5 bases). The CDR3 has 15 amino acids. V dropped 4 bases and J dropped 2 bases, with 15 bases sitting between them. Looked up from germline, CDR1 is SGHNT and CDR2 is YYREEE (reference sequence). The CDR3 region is CASSANRQSNYGYTF. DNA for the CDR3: TGTGCCAGCAGCGCGAATCGACAGTCCAACTATGGCTACACCTTC.

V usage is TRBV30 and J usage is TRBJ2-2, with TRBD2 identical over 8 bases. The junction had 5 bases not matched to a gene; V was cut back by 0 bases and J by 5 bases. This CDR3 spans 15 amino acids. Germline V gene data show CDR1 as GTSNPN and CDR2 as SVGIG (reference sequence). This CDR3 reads CAWSVSGSDTGELFF. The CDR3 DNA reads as TGTGCCTGGAGTGTGAGCGGGAGTGATACCGGGGAGCTGTTTTTT.

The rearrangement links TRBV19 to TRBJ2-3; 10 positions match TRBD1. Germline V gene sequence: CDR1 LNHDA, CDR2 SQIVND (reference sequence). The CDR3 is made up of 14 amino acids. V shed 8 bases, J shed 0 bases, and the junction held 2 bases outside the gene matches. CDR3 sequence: CASRTGGSTDTQYF. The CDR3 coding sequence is TGTGCCAGTCGGACAGGGGGAAGCACAGATACGCAGTATTTT.

The CDR3 region is CASSSVDNEQFF. The CDR3 DNA is TGTGCCAGCAGTTCGGTTGACAATGAGCAGTTCTTC. This chain uses TRBV28 with TRBJ2-1; D call uncertain. The CDR3 consists of 12 residues. The V end was cut by 4 bases, the J end by 5 bases, with 6 bases between. Germline assignment: CDR1 MDHEN and CDR2 SYDVKM.

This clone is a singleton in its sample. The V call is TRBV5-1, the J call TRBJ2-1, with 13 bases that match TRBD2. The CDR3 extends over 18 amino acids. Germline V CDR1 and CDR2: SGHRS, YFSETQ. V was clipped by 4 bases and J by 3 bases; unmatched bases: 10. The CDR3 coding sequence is TGCGCCAGCAGCCGTATCGCCGGACTAGCGGGAGTCTACAATGAGCAGTTCTTC. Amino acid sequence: CASSRIAGLAGVYNEQFF.

The CDR3 bases are TGTGCCAGCAGCTTGTTTTCCTTCGGGGACACTGAAGCTTTCTTT. Protein sequence: CASSLFSFGDTEAFF. The J gene is TRBJ1-1, the V gene TRBV5-4; D ambiguous. V dropped 1 base and J dropped 3 bases, with 13 bases sitting between them. Looked up from germline, CDR1 is SGHNT and CDR2 is YYREEE (reference sequence). The length of the CDR3 is 15 residues.

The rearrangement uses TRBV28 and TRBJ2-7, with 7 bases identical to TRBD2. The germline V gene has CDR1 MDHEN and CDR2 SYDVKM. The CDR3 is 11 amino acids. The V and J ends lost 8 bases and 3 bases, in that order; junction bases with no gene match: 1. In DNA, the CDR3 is TGTGCCAGCGAGCGGGGCTACGAGCAGTACTTC. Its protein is CASERGYEQYF.

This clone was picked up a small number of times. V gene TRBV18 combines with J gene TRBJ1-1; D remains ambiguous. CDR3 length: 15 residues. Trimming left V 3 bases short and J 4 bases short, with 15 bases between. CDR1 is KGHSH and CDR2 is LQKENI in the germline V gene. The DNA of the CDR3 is TGTGCCAGCTCACCTCTCGCCCTCCCGGGCACTGAAGCTTTCTTT. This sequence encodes CASSPLALPGTEAFF.

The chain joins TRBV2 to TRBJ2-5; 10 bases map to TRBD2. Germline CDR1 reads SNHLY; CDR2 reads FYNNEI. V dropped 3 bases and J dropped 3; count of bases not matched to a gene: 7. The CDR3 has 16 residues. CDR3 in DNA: TGTGCCAGCAGTGAGCGAGTAGCGGGAGGAAAAGAGACCCAGTACTTC. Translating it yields CASSERVAGGKETQYF.

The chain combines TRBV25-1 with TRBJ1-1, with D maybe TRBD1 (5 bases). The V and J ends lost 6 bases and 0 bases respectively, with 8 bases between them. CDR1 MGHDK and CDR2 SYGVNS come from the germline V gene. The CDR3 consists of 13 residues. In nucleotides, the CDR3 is TGTGCCAGCAGAATGGGGCTGAACACTGAAGCTTTCTTT. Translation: CASRMGLNTEAFF.

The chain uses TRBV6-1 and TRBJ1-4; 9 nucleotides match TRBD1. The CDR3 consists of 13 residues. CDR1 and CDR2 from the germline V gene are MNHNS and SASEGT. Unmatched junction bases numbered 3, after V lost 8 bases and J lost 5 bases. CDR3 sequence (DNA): TGTGCCAGCTCCGACAGGGGGAATGAAAAACTGTTTTTT. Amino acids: CASSDRGNEKLFF.

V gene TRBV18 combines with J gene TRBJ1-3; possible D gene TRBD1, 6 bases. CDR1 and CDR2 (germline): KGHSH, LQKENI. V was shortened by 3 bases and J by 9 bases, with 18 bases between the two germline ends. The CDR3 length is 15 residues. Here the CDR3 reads CASSPLYREDGTIYF. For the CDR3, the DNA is TGTGCCAGCTCACCGCTCTACAGGGAAGATGGCACCATATATTTT.

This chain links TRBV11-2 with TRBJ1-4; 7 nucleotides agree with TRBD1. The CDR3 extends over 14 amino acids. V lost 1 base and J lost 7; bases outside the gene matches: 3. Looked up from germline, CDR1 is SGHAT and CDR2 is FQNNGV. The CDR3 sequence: CASSLGQGPEKLFF. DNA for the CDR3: TGTGCCAGCAGCTTAGGACAGGGTCCTGAAAAACTGTTTTTT.

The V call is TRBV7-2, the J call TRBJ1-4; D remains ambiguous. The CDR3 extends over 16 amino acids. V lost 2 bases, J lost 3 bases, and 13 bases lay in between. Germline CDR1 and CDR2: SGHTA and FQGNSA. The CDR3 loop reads CASSLTGLASNEKLFF. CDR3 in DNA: TGTGCCAGCAGCTTAACTGGACTGGCCTCTAATGAAAAACTGTTTTTT.

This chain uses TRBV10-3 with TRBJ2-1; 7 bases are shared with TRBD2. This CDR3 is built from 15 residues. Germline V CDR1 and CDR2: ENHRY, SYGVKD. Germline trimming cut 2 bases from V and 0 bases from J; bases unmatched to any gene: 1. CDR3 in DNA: TGTGCCATCAGTGAGCGCGGGAGCTCCTACAATGAGCAGTTCTTC. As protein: CAISERGSSYNEQFF.

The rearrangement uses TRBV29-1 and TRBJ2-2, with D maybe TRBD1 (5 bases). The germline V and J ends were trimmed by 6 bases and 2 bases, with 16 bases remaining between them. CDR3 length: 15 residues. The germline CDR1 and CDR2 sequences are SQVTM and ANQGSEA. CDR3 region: CSVVPTGQNTGELFF. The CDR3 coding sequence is TGCAGCGTGGTTCCGACCGGACAAAACACCGGGGAGCTGTTTTTT.

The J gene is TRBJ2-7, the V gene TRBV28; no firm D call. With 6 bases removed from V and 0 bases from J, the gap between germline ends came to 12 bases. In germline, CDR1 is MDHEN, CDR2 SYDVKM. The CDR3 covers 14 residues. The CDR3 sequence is CASSSPGSSYEQYF. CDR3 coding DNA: TGTGCCAGCAGCTCGCCCGGTAGCTCCTACGAGCAGTACTTC.

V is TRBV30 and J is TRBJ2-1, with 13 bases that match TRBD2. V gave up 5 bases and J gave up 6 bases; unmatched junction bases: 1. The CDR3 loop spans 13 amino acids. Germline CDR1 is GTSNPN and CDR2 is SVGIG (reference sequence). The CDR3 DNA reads TGTGCCTGGGGGACTAGCGGGATCAATGAGCAGTTCTTC. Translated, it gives CAWGTSGINEQFF. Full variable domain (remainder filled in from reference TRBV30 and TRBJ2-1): SQTIHQWPATLVQPVGSPLSLECTVEGTSNPNLYWYRQAAGRGLQLLFYSVGIGQISSEVPQNLSASRPQDRQFILSSKKLLLSDSGFYLCAWGTSGINEQFFGPGTRLTVL.

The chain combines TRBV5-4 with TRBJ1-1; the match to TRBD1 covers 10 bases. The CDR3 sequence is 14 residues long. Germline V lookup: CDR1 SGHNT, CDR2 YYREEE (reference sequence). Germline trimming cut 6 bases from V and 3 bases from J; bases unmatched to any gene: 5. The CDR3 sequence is CASTFGQGDTEAFF. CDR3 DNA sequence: TGTGCCAGCACCTTTGGACAGGGGGACACTGAAGCTTTCTTT.

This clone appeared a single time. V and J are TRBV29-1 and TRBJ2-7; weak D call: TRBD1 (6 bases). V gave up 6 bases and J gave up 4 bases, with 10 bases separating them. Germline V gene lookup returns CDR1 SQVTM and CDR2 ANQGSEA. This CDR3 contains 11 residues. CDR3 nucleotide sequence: TGCAGCGTCACAGGGAAGTACGAGCAGTACTTC. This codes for CSVTGKYEQYF.

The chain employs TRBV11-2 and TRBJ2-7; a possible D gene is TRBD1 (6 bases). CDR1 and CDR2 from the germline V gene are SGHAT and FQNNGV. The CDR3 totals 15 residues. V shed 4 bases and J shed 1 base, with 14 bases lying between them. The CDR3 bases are TGTGCCAGCAGCTCCCAGGGGTCGGGGTCCTACGAGCAGTACTTC. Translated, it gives CASSSQGSGSYEQYF.

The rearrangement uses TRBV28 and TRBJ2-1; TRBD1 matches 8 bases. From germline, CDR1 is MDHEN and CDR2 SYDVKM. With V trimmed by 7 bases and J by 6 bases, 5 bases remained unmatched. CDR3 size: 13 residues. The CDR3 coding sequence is TGTGCCAGCATCCTAGACAGGGGCAATGAGCAGTTCTTC. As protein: CASILDRGNEQFF.